This T cell receptor (beta chain) was identified in a study of blood T cells in healthy people across ages. General study findings and limits: Naive and antigen-experienced cells could not be conclusively compared, given unsorted PBMCs.

PCR was performed a second time for roughly 7 to 12 cycles using a sample-barcoded 5' primer and a J-beta primer mix. Every cDNA molecule carried a tag from a template-switch adaptor bearing 12 random nucleotides. Each CDR3 protein is one row after TCRdb ran MiXCR on the 5' RACE reads. The sample contains over 600,000 distinct CDR3 sequences, about 21% of which appear only once. This clonotype showed up many times. What it binds is not known. Sequencing input: blood. This clonotype was obtained from a man in his 70s in good health.

CDR3 sequence (DNA): TGTGCCAGCAGGTACTCCGGGACTAGGGACGAGCAGTACTTC. As protein: CASRYSGTRDEQYF. This rearrangement joins TRBV7-9 to TRBJ2-7; 8 bases align to TRBD2. V lost 6 bases to trimming and J lost 5 bases; unmatched junction nucleotides: 9. Germline CDR1 and CDR2: SEHNR and FQNEAQ (reference sequence). The CDR3 is made up of 14 amino acids. Supplemented by reference TRBV7-9 and TRBJ2-7, the full variable domain reads DTGVSQNPRHKITKRGQNVTFRCDPISEHNRLYWYRQTLGQGPEFLTYFQNEAQLEKSRLLSDRFSAERPKGSFSTLEIQRTEQGDSAMYLCASRYSGTRDEQYFGPGTRLTVT.